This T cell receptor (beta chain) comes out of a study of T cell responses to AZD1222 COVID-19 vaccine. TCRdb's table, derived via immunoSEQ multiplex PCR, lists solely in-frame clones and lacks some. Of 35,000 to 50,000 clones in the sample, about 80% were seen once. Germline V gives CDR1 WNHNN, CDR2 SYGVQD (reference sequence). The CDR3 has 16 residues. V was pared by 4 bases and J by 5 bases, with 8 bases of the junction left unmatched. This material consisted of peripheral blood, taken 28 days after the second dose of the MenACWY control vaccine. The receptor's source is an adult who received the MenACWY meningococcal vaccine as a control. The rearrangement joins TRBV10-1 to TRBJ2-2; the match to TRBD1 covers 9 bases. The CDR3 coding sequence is TGCGCCAGCAGTGTCTCCGGGACAGGGAAAACCGGGGAGCTGTTTTTT. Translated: CASSVSGTGKTGELFF.